The clone carrying this T cell receptor beta chain came up a few times. Its antigen is as yet unknown. This sample is part of a study of beta chain features in type 1 diabetes. General study findings and limits: Sequencing the cDNA could make cells with high TCR expression show up more than they should. Shortening of TCRB CDR3s, moderate but significant, appeared in all four CD4+ subsets of Type 1 diabetes patients.

CDR1 SGHTA and CDR2 FQGNSA come from the germline V gene. Trimming left V 2 bases short and J 1 base short, with 6 bases between. There are 14 residues in the CDR3. As every portion of the isolated RNA was reverse transcribed, the sequencing read expressed TCRB transcripts. Profiling relied on immunoSEQ multiplex PCR, and the TCRdb table lists in-frame clones only, not all of them. This sample has about 620,000 clones; around 16% occur once, and the top ten carry about 0.087%. Donors underwent one heparinised blood draw, about 120 mL on average. Purity exceeded 98% in all sorted populations. The sequenced material came from naive CD4+ T cells from blood. The rearrangement links TRBV7-2 to TRBJ2-1; D is uncertain. The source is a man younger than 35 in good health. DNA of the CDR3: TGTGCCAGCAGCTTACGCAAATCCTACAATGAGCAGTTCTTC. This sequence encodes CASSLRKSYNEQFF.